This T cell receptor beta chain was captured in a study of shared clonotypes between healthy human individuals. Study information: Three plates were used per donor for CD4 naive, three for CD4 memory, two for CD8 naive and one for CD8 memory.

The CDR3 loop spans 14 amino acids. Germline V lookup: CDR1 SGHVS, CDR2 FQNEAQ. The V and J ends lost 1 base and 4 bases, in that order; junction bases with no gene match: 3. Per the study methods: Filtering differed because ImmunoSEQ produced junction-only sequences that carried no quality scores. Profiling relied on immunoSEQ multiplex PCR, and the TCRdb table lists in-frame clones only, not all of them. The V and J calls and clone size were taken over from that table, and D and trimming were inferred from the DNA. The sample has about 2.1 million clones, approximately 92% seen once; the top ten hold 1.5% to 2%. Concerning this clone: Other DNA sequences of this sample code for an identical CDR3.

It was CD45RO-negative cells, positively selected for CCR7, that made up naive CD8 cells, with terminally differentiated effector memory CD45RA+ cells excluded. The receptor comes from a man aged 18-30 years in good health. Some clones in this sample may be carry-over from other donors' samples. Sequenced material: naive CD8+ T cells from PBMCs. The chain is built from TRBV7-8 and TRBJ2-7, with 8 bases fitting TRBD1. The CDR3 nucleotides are TGTGCCAGCAGCTTAGGGACAGGGACGTACGAGCAGTACTTC. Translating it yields CASSLGTGTYEQYF.